A single sample gave rise to the 7 T cell receptor beta chains below, sequenced in a study of blood T cell repertoires in COVID-19. Here immunoSEQ multiplex PCR was the method, and the copy in TCRdb shows in-frame clones only, minus some. The sample contains more than 200,000 clones, just under 90% of which appear only once. Sequencing was performed on peripheral blood. The source is a man aged 25-40 years with COVID-19, enrolled during active disease.

The chain is built from TRBV7-9 and TRBJ1-6; D is perhaps TRBD1 (6 bases). The CDR3 loop spans 17 amino acids. The V end lost 4 bases, the J end lost 7 bases, and 20 bases lay between the germline ends. The germline gives CDR1 SEHNR, CDR2 FQNEAQ (reference sequence). The CDR3 DNA follows: TGTGCCAGCAGCTCCCCCCGCGCGCAGGGGTACAATTCACCCCTCCACTTT. As protein: CASSSPRAQGYNSPLHF.

This chain joins TRBV7-9 and TRBJ2-7; 10 bases map to TRBD2. Germline V gives CDR1 SEHNR, CDR2 FQNEAQ (reference sequence). The J segment lost 4 bases and the V segment lost 2 bases, leaving 5 bases of the junction unmatched. The CDR3 is 15 residues long. The CDR3, as DNA: TGTGCCAGCAGCTTACTTTCTAGCGGGAGTTACGAGCAGTACTTC. It is translated as CASSLLSSGSYEQYF.

The rearrangement uses TRBV9 and TRBJ1-5, with TRBD1 matching 7 bases. The CDR3 consists of 15 residues. The germline V gene encodes CDR1 SGDLS and CDR2 YYNGEE. V was clipped by 2 bases and J by 3 bases; unmatched bases: 5. The CDR3 DNA reads TGTGCCAGCAGCGTGGGGGACAGATCCAATCAGCCCCAGCATTTT. As protein: CASSVGDRSNQPQHF.

V is TRBV7-2 and J is TRBJ2-7; 8 bases match TRBD2. The ends lost 3 bases at V and 2 bases at J; junction bases unmatched: 3. Per the germline V gene, CDR1 is SGHTA and CDR2 is FQGNSA. The CDR3 totals 14 residues. The CDR3 loop reads CASSLTSVAYEQYF. The CDR3 region has the DNA TGTGCCAGCAGCTTGACTAGCGTAGCCTACGAGCAGTACTTC.

The CDR3 spells CAWSVLVRSNEKLFF. The CDR3 region has the DNA TGTGCCTGGAGTGTACTGGTACGGTCTAATGAAAAACTGTTTTTT. This chain links TRBV30 with TRBJ1-4; D is undetermined. CDR3 length equals 15 residues. V dropped 0 bases and J dropped 3 bases, with 11 bases sitting between them. From germline, CDR1 is GTSNPN and CDR2 SVGIG (reference sequence).

The chain links TRBV7-3 to TRBJ2-7; the match to TRBD2 covers 16 bases. Germline values: CDR1 SGHTA, CDR2 FQGTGA. The V and J ends lost 5 bases and 2 bases, in that order; junction bases with no gene match: 9. This CDR3 spans 18 amino acids. For the CDR3, the DNA is TGTGCCAGCAGCCCCCGTCCCGGGACTAGCGGGGGGGCCTACGAGCAGTACTTC. Its protein is CASSPRPGTSGGAYEQYF.

The genes are TRBV2 and TRBJ2-3; 12 bases fit TRBD2. Germline-derived CDR1 and CDR2 are SNHLY and FYNNEI. The ends lost 9 bases at V and 1 base at J; junction bases unmatched: 8. The CDR3 has 16 amino acids. The CDR3 reads CASLAGGLAGTDTQYF. The CDR3 region has the DNA TGTGCCAGTCTAGCGGGAGGGCTTGCTGGCACAGATACGCAGTATTTT.